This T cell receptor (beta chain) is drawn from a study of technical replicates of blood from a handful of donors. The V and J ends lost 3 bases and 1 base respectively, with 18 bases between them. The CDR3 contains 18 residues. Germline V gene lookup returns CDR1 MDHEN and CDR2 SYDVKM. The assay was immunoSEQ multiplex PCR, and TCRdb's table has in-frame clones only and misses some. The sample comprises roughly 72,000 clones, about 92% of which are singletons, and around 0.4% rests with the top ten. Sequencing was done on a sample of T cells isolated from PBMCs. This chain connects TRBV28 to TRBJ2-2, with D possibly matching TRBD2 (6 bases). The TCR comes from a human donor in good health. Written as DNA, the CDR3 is TGTGCCAGCAGTTTCCCAAGTTTGAAGCGGGTGAACACCGGGGAGCTGTTTTTT. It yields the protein CASSFPSLKRVNTGELFF. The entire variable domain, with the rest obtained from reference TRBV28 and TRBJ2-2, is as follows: DVKVTQSSRYLVKRTGEKVFLECVQDMDHENMFWYRQDPGLGLRLIYFSYDVKMKEKGDIPEGYSVSREKKERFSLILESASTNQTSMYLCASSFPSLKRVNTGELFFGEGSRLTVL.